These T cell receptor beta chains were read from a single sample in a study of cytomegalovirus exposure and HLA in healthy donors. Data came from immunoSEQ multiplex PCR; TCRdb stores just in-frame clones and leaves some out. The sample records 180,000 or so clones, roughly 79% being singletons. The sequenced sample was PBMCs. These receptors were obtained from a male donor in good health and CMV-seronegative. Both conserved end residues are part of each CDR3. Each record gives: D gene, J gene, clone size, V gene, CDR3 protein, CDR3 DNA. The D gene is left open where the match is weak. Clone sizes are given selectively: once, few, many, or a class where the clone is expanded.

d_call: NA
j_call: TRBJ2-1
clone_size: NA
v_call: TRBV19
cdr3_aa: CASRSWSFGEQFF
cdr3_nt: TGTGCCAGTAGATCTTGGAGCTTTGGTGAGCAGTTCTTC

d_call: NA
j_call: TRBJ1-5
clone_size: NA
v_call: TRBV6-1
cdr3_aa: CASNPPGQPQHF
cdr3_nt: TGTGCCAGCAATCCACCCGGTCAGCCCCAGCATTTT

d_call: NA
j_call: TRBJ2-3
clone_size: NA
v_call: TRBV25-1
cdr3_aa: CASSDFKDFTDTQYF
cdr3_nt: TGTGCCAGCAGTGATTTTAAGGACTTTACAGATACGCAGTATTTT

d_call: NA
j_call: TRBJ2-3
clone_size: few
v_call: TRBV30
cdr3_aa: CAWTPGGGGLTDTQYF
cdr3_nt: TGTGCCTGGACTCCAGGAGGAGGCGGGCTCACAGATACGCAGTATTTT

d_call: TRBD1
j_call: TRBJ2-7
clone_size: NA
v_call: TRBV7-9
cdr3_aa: CASSLGGQGEQYF
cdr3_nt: TGTGCCAGCAGCTTGGGGGGACAGGGCGAGCAGTACTTC

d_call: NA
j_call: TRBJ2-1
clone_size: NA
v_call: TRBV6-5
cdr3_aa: CASSYSRNEQFF
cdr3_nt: TGTGCCAGCAGTTACTCTAGAAATGAGCAGTTCTTC

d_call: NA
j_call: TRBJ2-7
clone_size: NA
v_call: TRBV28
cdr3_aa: CASSRPTDEQYF
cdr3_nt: TGTGCCAGCAGTCGTCCAACGGACGAGCAGTACTTC

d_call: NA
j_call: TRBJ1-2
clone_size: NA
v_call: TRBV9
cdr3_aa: CASDGGGSNYGYTF
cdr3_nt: TGTGCCAGCGACGGGGGGGGTAGCAACTATGGCTACACCTTC

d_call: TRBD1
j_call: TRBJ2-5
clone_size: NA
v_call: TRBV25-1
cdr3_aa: CASSPGTGGLETQYF
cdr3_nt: TGTGCCAGCAGTCCTGGGACAGGAGGCCTAGAGACCCAGTACTTC

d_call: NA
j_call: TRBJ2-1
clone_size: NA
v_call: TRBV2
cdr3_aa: CASTIPIAEQFF
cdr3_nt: TGTGCCAGCACTATTCCTATAGCGGAGCAGTTCTTC

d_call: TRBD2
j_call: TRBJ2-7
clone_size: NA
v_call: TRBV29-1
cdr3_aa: CSVRGVAGGPYEQYF
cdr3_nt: TGCAGCGTGAGAGGGGTTGCGGGAGGGCCATACGAGCAGTACTTC

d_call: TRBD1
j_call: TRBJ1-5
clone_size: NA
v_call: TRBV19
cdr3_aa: CASTGTGSNQPQHF
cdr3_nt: TGTGCCAGTACCGGGACAGGTAGCAATCAGCCCCAGCATTTT

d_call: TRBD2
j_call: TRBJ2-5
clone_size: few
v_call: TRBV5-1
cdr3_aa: CASRSGGLAGGETQYF
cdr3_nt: TGCGCCAGCAGGTCGGGAGGACTAGCGGGGGGAGAGACCCAGTACTTC

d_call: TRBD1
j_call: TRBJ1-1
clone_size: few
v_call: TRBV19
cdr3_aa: CASSIDSTGGTEAFF
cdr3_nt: TGTGCCAGTAGTATAGATTCGACAGGGGGCACTGAAGCTTTCTTT

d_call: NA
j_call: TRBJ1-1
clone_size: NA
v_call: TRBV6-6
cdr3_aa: CASSYSLEMNTEAFF
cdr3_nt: TGTGCCAGCAGTTACTCGCTGGAGATGAACACTGAAGCTTTCTTT

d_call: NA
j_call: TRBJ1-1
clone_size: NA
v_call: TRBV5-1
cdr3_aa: CASSLGHWDTEAFF
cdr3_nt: TGCGCCAGCAGCTTGGGACACTGGGACACTGAAGCTTTCTTT

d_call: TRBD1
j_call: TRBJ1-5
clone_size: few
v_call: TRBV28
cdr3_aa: CASTQTGGLQQPQHF
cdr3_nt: TGTGCCAGCACTCAGACAGGGGGTTTGCAGCAGCCCCAGCATTTT

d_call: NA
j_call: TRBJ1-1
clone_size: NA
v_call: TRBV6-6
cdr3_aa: CASADVAVTEAFF
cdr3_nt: TGTGCCAGCGCAGACGTGGCGGTCACTGAAGCTTTCTTT

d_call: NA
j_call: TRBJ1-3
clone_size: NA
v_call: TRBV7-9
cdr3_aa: CASSFRSSGNTIYF
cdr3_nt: TGTGCCAGCAGCTTTCGGTCCTCTGGAAACACCATATATTTT

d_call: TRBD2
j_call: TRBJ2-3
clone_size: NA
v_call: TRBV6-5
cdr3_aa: CASSFSGTRKTDTQYF
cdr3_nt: TGTGCCAGCAGTTTTTCCGGGACTAGAAAGACAGATACGCAGTATTTT

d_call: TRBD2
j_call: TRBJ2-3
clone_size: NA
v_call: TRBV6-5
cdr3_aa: CASNPRGGPDTQYF
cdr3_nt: TGTGCCAGCAATCCCCGGGGGGGCCCAGATACGCAGTATTTT

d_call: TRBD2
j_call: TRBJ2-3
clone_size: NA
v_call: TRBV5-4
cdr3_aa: CASSLAGLAETTDTQYF
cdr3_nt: TGTGCCAGCAGCTTGGCTGGTCTAGCGGAAACGACCGATACGCAGTATTTT

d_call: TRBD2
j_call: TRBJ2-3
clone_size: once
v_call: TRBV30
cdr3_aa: CAWSRGTSGVRDTQYF
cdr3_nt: TGTGCCTGGAGCAGGGGGACTAGCGGGGTTAGGGATACGCAGTATTTT

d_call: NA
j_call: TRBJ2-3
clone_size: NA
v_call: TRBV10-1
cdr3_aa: CASSEGTATDTQYF
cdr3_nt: TGCGCCAGCAGTGAAGGAACAGCCACAGATACGCAGTATTTT

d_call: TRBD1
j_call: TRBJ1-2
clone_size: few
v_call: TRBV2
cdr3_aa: CASTLGDRVSTF
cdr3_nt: TGTGCCAGCACCTTGGGGGACAGGGTATCCACCTTC

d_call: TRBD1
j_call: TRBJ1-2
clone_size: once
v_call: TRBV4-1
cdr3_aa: CASSKATGVGGYTF
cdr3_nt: TGCGCCAGCAGCAAAGCGACAGGGGTGGGGGGCTACACCTTC

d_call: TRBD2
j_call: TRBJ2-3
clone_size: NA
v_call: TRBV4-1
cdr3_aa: CASSQDQTSGADTQYF
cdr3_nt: TGCGCCAGCAGCCAAGATCAAACTAGCGGGGCAGATACGCAGTATTTT

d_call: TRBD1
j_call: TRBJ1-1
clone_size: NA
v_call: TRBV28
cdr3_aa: CASHSQGETVF
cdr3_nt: TGTGCCAGCCATAGTCAGGGGGAAACTGTCTTT

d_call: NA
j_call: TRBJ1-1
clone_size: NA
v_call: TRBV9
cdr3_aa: CASSRGPSDEAFF
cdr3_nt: TGTGCCAGCAGCAGGGGCCCATCTGATGAAGCTTTCTTT

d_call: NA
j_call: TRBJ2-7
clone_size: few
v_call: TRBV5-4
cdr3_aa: CASSFGASHEQYF
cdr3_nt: TGTGCCAGCAGCTTTGGCGCTAGCCACGAGCAGTACTTC

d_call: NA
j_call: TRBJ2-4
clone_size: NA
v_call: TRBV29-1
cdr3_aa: CSVEGLQSKNIQYF
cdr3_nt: TGCAGCGTTGAAGGGCTCCAGTCCAAAAACATTCAGTACTTC

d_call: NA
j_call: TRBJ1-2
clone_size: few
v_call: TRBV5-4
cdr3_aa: CASSLGGVRGYTF
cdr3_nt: TGTGCCAGCAGCTTGGGCGGGGTGAGGGGCTACACCTTC

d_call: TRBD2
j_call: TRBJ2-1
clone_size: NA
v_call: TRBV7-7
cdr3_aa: CASSLGIAGGYEQFF
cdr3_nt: TGTGCCAGCAGCTTAGGAATAGCGGGAGGGTATGAGCAGTTCTTC

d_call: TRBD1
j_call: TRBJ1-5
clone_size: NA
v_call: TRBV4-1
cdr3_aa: CASSQPGTGGQPQHF
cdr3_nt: TGCGCCAGCAGCCAACCCGGGACAGGGGGTCAGCCCCAGCATTTT

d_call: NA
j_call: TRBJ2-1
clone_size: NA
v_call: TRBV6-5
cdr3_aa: CASSYGASSYNEQFF
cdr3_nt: TGTGCCAGCAGTTACGGGGCTAGCTCCTACAATGAGCAGTTCTTC

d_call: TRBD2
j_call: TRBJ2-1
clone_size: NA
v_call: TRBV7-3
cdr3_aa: CASSPGTSGGPSYNEQFF
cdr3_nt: TGTGCCAGCAGCCCCGGGACTAGCGGGGGGCCCTCCTACAATGAGCAGTTCTTC

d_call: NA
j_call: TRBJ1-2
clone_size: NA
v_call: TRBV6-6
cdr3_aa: CASSGVPGEGYTF
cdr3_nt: TGTGCCAGCAGTGGAGTCCCCGGAGAGGGCTACACCTTC

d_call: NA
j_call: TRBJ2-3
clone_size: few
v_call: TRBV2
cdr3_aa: CASSLSTDTQYF
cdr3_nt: TGTGCCAGCAGCTTGAGCACAGATACGCAGTATTTT

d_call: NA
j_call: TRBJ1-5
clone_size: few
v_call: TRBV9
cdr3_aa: CASSGPGQGNQPQHF
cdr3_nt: TGTGCCAGCAGCGGACCGGGACAAGGAAATCAGCCCCAGCATTTT